This passage covers 32 T cell receptor beta chains from one sample sequenced in a study of monozygotic twins with inflammatory bowel disease. No DNA is given; TCRdb re-called the 5' RACE reads and lists each CDR3 protein once. The sample totals about 350,000 distinct CDR3 sequences. Sequencing input: blood. Receptor source: a human donor with ulcerative colitis or Crohn's disease, or a healthy co-twin of an affected twin (not recorded which).

The gene calls are TRBV7-9 and TRBJ1-1; without DNA, the TCRdb call of TRBD1 cannot be checked. The germline gives CDR1 SEHNR, CDR2 FQNEAQ (reference sequence). The CDR3 is 16 residues long. CDR3 region: CASSLVPGQRNTEAFF. Based on the CDR3 plus reference TRBV7-9 and TRBJ1-1, the full variable domain is DTGVSQNPRHKITKRGQNVTFRCDPISEHNRLYWYRQTLGQGPEFLTYFQNEAQLEKSRLLSDRFSAERPKGSFSTLEIQRTEQGDSAMYLCASSLVPGQRNTEAFFGQGTRLTVV.

This rearrangement joins TRBV20-1 to TRBJ2-3; TCRdb outputs TRBD1, but without DNA this stays unchecked. The CDR3 is 12 amino acids. From germline, CDR1 is DFQATT and CDR2 SNEGSKA (reference sequence). The CDR3 sequence: CSPVRNQDTQYF.

This sequence joins TRBV20-1 and TRBJ2-5; TCRdb selects TRBD2, and the lack of DNA leaves this call unchecked. The CDR3 has 15 residues. Germline CDR1 and CDR2: DFQATT and SNEGSKA (reference sequence). CDR3 amino acids: CSASGVAGTQETQYF.

The V and J genes are TRBV19 and TRBJ2-5; the D gene TCRdb calls, TRBD1, cannot be checked with no DNA. Germline assignment: CDR1 LNHDA and CDR2 SQIVND (reference sequence). CDR3 size: 14 residues. The CDR3 here is CASSGGTGQETQYF.

The chain employs TRBV29-1 and TRBJ2-5; TCRdb returns TRBD1, unconfirmable since there is no DNA. This CDR3 has 12 amino acids. Germline V gives CDR1 SQVTM, CDR2 ANQGSEA. CDR3 region: CSVEQGQETQYF. Filled out from reference TRBV29-1 and TRBJ2-5, the complete variable domain reads SAVISQKPSRDICQRGTSLTIQCQVDSQVTMMFWYRQQPGQSLTLIATANQGSEATYESGFVIDKFPISRPNLTFSTLTVSNMSPEDSSIYLCSVEQGQETQYFGPGTRLLVL.

The genes are TRBV15 and TRBJ1-3; checking the TCRdb D call of TRBD1 is not possible without DNA. Germline loops: CDR1 LNHNV, CDR2 YYDKDF (reference sequence). The CDR3 loop spans 16 amino acids. This chain's CDR3 is CATSRDKLTVGNTIYF.

The chain combines TRBV20-1 with TRBJ2-6; the D call of TRBD1 rests on TCRdb alone, since no DNA is present to check it. Germline lookup yields CDR1 DFQATT and CDR2 SNEGSKA (reference sequence). The CDR3 has 18 residues. This CDR3 is CSARGGAGWVTGANVLTF.

The chain is built from TRBV7-2 and TRBJ1-6; there is no DNA to check the TCRdb D call of TRBD1. Per germline, CDR1 SGHTA and CDR2 FQGNSA. There are 12 residues in the CDR3. The CDR3 region is CASSLWGIALHF.

The chain uses TRBV29-1 and TRBJ2-5; the TCRdb call, TRBD1, lacks DNA for checking. CDR1 and CDR2 from the germline V gene are SQVTM and ANQGSEA. CDR3 length: 13 residues. The CDR3 here is CSVRGQGEETQYF.

The chain employs TRBV2 and TRBJ1-4; with no DNA, the TCRdb D assignment of TRBD1 cannot be verified. Germline assignment: CDR1 SNHLY and CDR2 FYNNEI. The CDR3 has 14 residues. This CDR3 is CASSRDFLNEKLFF. Using reference TRBV2 and TRBJ1-4 for the parts outside the CDR3, the full variable domain is EPEVTQTPSHQVTQMGQEVILRCVPISNHLYFYWYRQILGQKVEFLVSFYNNEISEKSEIFDDQFSVERPDGSNFTLKIRSTKLEDSAMYFCASSRDFLNEKLFFGSGTQLSVL.

The chain couples TRBV5-1 to TRBJ2-5. Germline V gene sequence: CDR1 SGHRS, CDR2 YFSETQ. The CDR3 loop spans 18 amino acids. The CDR3 is CASSWGAGVKEYQETQYF. The full variable domain, with the rest looked up from reference TRBV5-1 and TRBJ2-5, is KAGVTQTPRYLIKTRGQQVTLSCSPISGHRSVSWYQQTPGQGLQFLFEYFSETQRNKGNFPGRFSGRQFSNSRSEMNVSTLELGDSALYLCASSWGAGVKEYQETQYFGPGTRLLVL.

The chain links TRBV5-1 to TRBJ2-7; TCRdb reports TRBD1, a call that lacks DNA to check it against. CDR1 and CDR2 (germline): SGHRS, YFSETQ. The CDR3 runs 16 residues. The CDR3 sequence is CASSLEGGDRRYEQYF.

V usage is TRBV11-1 and J usage is TRBJ2-5. Germline CDR1 is SGHAT and CDR2 is FQDESV (reference sequence). This CDR3 spans 15 amino acids. The CDR3 loop is CASSLGNSNQETQYF.

V gene TRBV29-1 combines with J gene TRBJ2-7; TCRdb outputs TRBD2, but without DNA this stays unchecked. The CDR3 has 11 residues. Germline assignment: CDR1 SQVTM and CDR2 ANQGSEA. This CDR3 is CSAARASEQYF.

V usage is TRBV10-3 and J usage is TRBJ2-2; the D call from TCRdb, TRBD1, cannot be confirmed without DNA. The CDR3 covers 15 residues. Looked up from germline, CDR1 is ENHRY and CDR2 is SYGVKD. Here the CDR3 reads CATLSVGGYTGELFF.

The chain carries TRBV9 and TRBJ2-1; lacking DNA, the TRBD2 call made by TCRdb goes unchecked. Germline V gene sequence: CDR1 SGDLS, CDR2 YYNGEE. CDR3 length: 15 residues. CDR3 sequence: CASSVGLVSGDEQFF.

CDR3 region: CATSRGTGDGNEKLFF. The chain carries TRBV15 and TRBJ1-4; no DNA is available, so the TRBD1 call from TCRdb remains unchecked. The CDR3 totals 16 residues. The germline V gene encodes CDR1 LNHNV and CDR2 YYDKDF (reference sequence). Full variable domain (rest looked up from reference TRBV15 and TRBJ1-4): DAMVIQNPRYQVTQFGKPVTLSCSQTLNHNVMYWYQQKSSQAPKLLFHYYDKDFNNEADTPDNFQSRRPNTSFCFLDIRSPGLGDTAMYLCATSRGTGDGNEKLFFGSGTQLSVL.

The chain couples TRBV5-1 to TRBJ1-2. Germline assignment: CDR1 SGHRS and CDR2 YFSETQ. CDR3 length equals 14 residues. This chain's CDR3 is CASSFGQQTYGYTF.

This CDR3 reads CASSYRGSNTEAFF. The gene calls are TRBV6-2 or TRBV6-3 and TRBJ1-1; the D call of TRBD1 rests on TCRdb alone, since no DNA is present to check it. From germline, CDR1 is MNHEY and CDR2 SVGEGT. CDR3 length equals 14 residues.

V usage is TRBV20-1 and J usage is TRBJ2-7. The CDR3 is 13 amino acids. Germline lookup yields CDR1 DFQATT and CDR2 SNEGSKA (reference sequence). The CDR3 loop is CSARTHRAYEQYF.

The chain carries TRBV20-1 and TRBJ2-7; TCRdb's D call, TRBD2, is unchecked because there is no DNA. The length of the CDR3 is 14 residues. Germline values: CDR1 DFQATT, CDR2 SNEGSKA (reference sequence). CDR3 sequence: CSAAQVAGGDEQYF.

The chain's CDR3 is CASSLDIGGKLFF. The chain joins TRBV7-9 to TRBJ1-4. Germline lookup yields CDR1 SEHNR and CDR2 FQNEAQ (reference sequence). There are 13 residues in the CDR3.

The chain's CDR3 is CASSPRTAGANVLTF. The chain is built from TRBV7-6 and TRBJ2-6; TCRdb selects TRBD1, and the lack of DNA leaves this call unchecked. The germline gives CDR1 SGHVS, CDR2 FNYEAQ. The CDR3 totals 15 residues. The full variable domain, completed using reference TRBV7-6 and TRBJ2-6, is GAGVSQSPRYKVTKRGQDVALRCDPISGHVSLYWYRQALGQGPEFLTYFNYEAQQDKSGLPNDRFSAERPEGSISTLTIQRTEQRDSAMYRCASSPRTAGANVLTFGAGSRLTVL.

The chain carries TRBV6-6 and TRBJ1-2; TCRdb lists TRBD1, though no DNA is available to test this call. CDR3 length: 14 residues. The V gene's germline CDR1 is MNHNY and CDR2 SVGAGI (reference sequence). This CDR3 reads CASFDGDRGVGYTF.

The J gene is TRBJ1-4, the V gene TRBV7-9. CDR3 length: 12 residues. Per the germline V gene, CDR1 is SEHNR and CDR2 is FQNEAQ (reference sequence). The chain's CDR3 is CASSLVEEKLFF.

The rearrangement joins TRBV20-1 to TRBJ1-2; TCRdb calls TRBD1, which cannot be checked without DNA. Looked up from germline, CDR1 is DFQATT and CDR2 is SNEGSKA (reference sequence). This CDR3 spans 13 amino acids. CDR3 loop: CSAREVQGEGYTF.

This chain uses TRBV5-1 with TRBJ1-6; the TRBD1 assignment by TCRdb is unverifiable without DNA. This CDR3 contains 16 residues. Germline CDR1 SGHRS, CDR2 YFSETQ. CDR3 sequence reads: CASSRLGQGNNSPLHF.

The gene calls are TRBV7-2 and TRBJ2-1; TCRdb names TRBD1, which stays unverified in the absence of DNA. CDR3 length: 15 residues. Germline CDR1 SGHTA, CDR2 FQGNSA. CDR3 residues: CASSLEGGGPLEQFF.

The chain couples TRBV9 to TRBJ2-7; checking the TCRdb D call of TRBD2 is not possible without DNA. The V gene's germline CDR1 is SGDLS and CDR2 YYNGEE. The CDR3 consists of 15 residues. This CDR3 reads CASSVNSGSSYEQYF.

This chain joins TRBV3-1 and TRBJ2-5. This CDR3 comprises 15 residues. Germline CDR1 is LGHDT and CDR2 is YNNKEL (reference sequence). The CDR3 loop is CASSQNVQNQETQYF.

The V call is TRBV7-9, the J call TRBJ1-2. CDR3 length equals 15 residues. Germline V lookup: CDR1 SEHNR, CDR2 FQNEAQ (reference sequence). CDR3 sequence: CASSYSTSETYGYTF.

This chain joins TRBV30 and TRBJ1-1; TCRdb picks TRBD1, but there is no DNA to check that call. This CDR3 region has 14 residues. CDR1 is GTSNPN and CDR2 is SVGIG in the germline V gene (reference sequence). CDR3 residues: CAWSEVTGDGEAFF. Looking up the rest from reference TRBV30 and TRBJ1-1 gives the full variable domain: SQTIHQWPATLVQPVGSPLSLECTVEGTSNPNLYWYRQAAGRGLQLLFYSVGIGQISSEVPQNLSASRPQDRQFILSSKKLLLSDSGFYLCAWSEVTGDGEAFFGQGTRLTVV.